These 16 T cell receptor beta chains were sequenced from one sample in a study of Ad26.COV2.S vaccination and SARS-CoV-2 variants. Only in-frame clones appear in the TCRdb table, and some are missing; sequencing was by immunoSEQ multiplex PCR. The sample holds a few hundred thousand clones, under 90% seen once. Indicated treatment: some 19 received Ad26.COV2.S at low or high dose, single or two shots; 5 received placebo; per-sample allocation not given. Each sample was drawn 63 days after the first injection (of vaccine or placebo). The specimen comprised peripheral blood, sampled in a trial of Ad26.COV2.S vaccine versus placebo. The receptors were gathered from a person between 18 and 65 years old who received the Ad26.COV2.S COVID-19 vaccine or a placebo.

J is TRBJ2-7 and V is TRBV6-4; 7 positions agree with TRBD2. Trimming removed 10 bases from V and 2 bases from J; junction bases left unmatched: 11. Germline V lookup: CDR1 MRHNA, CDR2 SNTAGT. The CDR3 extends over 14 amino acids. CDR3 sequence (DNA): TGTGCCACCGACGGCGGGAGCCGTACCTACGAGCAGTACGTC. Protein product: CATDGGSRTYEQYV.

The V call is TRBV19, the J call TRBJ2-7, with 7 nucleotides matching TRBD1. There are 14 residues in the CDR3. Germline CDR1 reads LNHDA; CDR2 reads SQIVND (reference sequence). Trimming took 4 bases from V and 2 from J; bases not matched to a gene: 5. The CDR3 DNA is TGTGCCAGTAGTAGCAGACAGGGACCCTACGAGCAGTACTTC. Its translation: CASSSRQGPYEQYF.

The chain couples TRBV6-6 to TRBJ2-5; D is unclear. CDR1 and CDR2 from the germline V gene are MNHNY and SVGAGI (reference sequence). Trimming left V 9 bases short and J 2 bases short, with 10 bases between. The length of the CDR3 is 12 residues. The CDR3 here is CASLKSQETQYF. In nucleotides, the CDR3 is TGTGCCAGTCTGAAAAGTCAAGAGACCCAGTACTTC.

The rearrangement links TRBV15 to TRBJ1-2; D remains ambiguous. The CDR3 covers 15 residues. V dropped 8 bases and J dropped 1 base, with 17 bases sitting between them. Looked up from germline, CDR1 is LNHNV and CDR2 is YYDKDF (reference sequence). The CDR3 nucleotides read TGTGCCACCTCGCGGGCAGAGAACCTTAACTATGGCTACACCTTC. It is translated as CATSRAENLNYGYTF.

The rearrangement links TRBV6-4 to TRBJ2-1; 7 nucleotides match TRBD2. This CDR3 contains 17 residues. The V and J ends lost 5 bases and 0 bases, in that order; junction bases with no gene match: 10. Germline V gene data show CDR1 as MRHNA and CDR2 as SNTAGT. CDR3 bases: TGTGCCAGCAGTCGACATAGCGGGCGGAGCTCCTACAATGAGCAGTTCTTC. It codes for CASSRHSGRSSYNEQFF.

The V gene is TRBV5-6, the J gene TRBJ2-4; TRBD2 matches 12 bases. V dropped 0 bases and J dropped 11; count of bases not matched to a gene: 3. This CDR3 contains 14 residues. Germline V gives CDR1 SGHDT, CDR2 YYEEEE. CDR3: CASSLGTSGVLQYF. As DNA, the CDR3 is TGTGCCAGCAGCTTGGGGACTAGCGGGGTACTTCAGTACTTC.

The chain has TRBV5-6 and TRBJ2-1; D gene unclear. The germline gives CDR1 SGHDT, CDR2 YYEEEE. This CDR3 is built from 16 residues. V was pared by 0 bases and J by 6 bases, with 16 bases between. The CDR3 DNA follows: TGTGCCAGCAGCTTGGCCAAGGCTAGAGCAGGCAATGAGCAGTTCTTC. Encoded protein: CASSLAKARAGNEQFF.

This sequence joins TRBV4-1 and TRBJ1-1; the D gene is possibly TRBD1 (5 bases). The V end was cut by 0 bases, the J end by 4 bases, with 18 bases between. Germline CDR1 is MGHRA and CDR2 is YSYEKL. The CDR3 length is 17 residues. CDR3 residues: CASSQEGLWDQFTEAFF. CDR3 coding DNA: TGCGCCAGCAGCCAAGAAGGGCTCTGGGACCAATTCACTGAAGCTTTCTTT.

This chain joins TRBV5-1 and TRBJ2-5; D call uncertain. V lost 5 bases, J lost 6 bases, and 17 bases lay in between. This CDR3 contains 14 residues. Germline CDR1 SGHRS, CDR2 YFSETQ. The CDR3 DNA reads as TGCGCCAGCAGGACCAATGCCGTGAGGCAGACCCAGTACTTC. Its protein product is CASRTNAVRQTQYF.

The rearrangement links TRBV4-3 to TRBJ2-3, with unresolved D. Looked up from germline, CDR1 is LGHNA and CDR2 is YSLEER. The CDR3 sequence is 12 residues long. V lost 1 base and J lost 9, with 8 bases in between. The CDR3 is CASSQGGTTQYF. For the CDR3, the DNA is TGCGCCAGCAGCCAAGGGGGTACAACGCAGTATTTT.

This chain connects TRBV2 to TRBJ2-7; TRBD2 is a possible D gene (5 bases). Germline loops: CDR1 SNHLY, CDR2 FYNNEI. The CDR3 is 16 residues long. Trimming stripped 6 bases from V and 6 bases from J, with 24 bases between. CDR3 sequence: CASSDRRTLYSPEQYV. For the CDR3, the DNA is TGTGCCAGCAGCGACCGTCGGACTCTATATTCCCCCGAGCAGTACGTC.

This clone came up once. The V gene is TRBV21-1, the J gene TRBJ1-5. TRBV21-1 is a known pseudogene. The CDR3 contains 21 residues. CDR3 residues: CASSKGPRDQKVSRSNQPQHF. The CDR3 DNA reads TGTGCCAGCAGCAAGGGTCCCAGGGACCAGAAGGTATCCAGAAGCAATCAGCCCCAGCATTTT.

This clone was seen only once. The rearrangement links TRBV7-9 to TRBJ1-2; D is perhaps TRBD1 (6 bases). Trimming left V 0 bases short and J 7 bases short, with 18 bases between. CDR1 and CDR2 (germline): SEHNR, FQNEAQ (reference sequence). This CDR3 has 16 residues. The CDR3 coding sequence is TGTGCCAGCAGCTTAGCCGGATATATGGGGGCGGGTGGCTACACCTTC. Its protein product is CASSLAGYMGAGGYTF. The full variable domain, rest sourced from reference TRBV7-9 and TRBJ1-2, is DTGVSQNPRHKITKRGQNVTFRCDPISEHNRLYWYRQTLGQGPEFLTYFQNEAQLEKSRLLSDRFSAERPKGSFSTLEIQRTEQGDSAMYLCASSLAGYMGAGGYTFGSGTRLTVV.

The chain has TRBV2 and TRBJ1-3, with unresolved D. V lost 7 bases and J lost 4, with 14 bases in between. The CDR3 is 14 residues long. The germline V gene has CDR1 SNHLY and CDR2 FYNNEI. CDR3 in amino acids: CASIVTGSGNTIYF. CDR3 coding DNA: TGTGCCAGCATAGTCACGGGCTCGGGAAACACCATATATTTT.

The rearrangement joins TRBV10-3 to TRBJ1-5, with 9 bases lining up with TRBD1. The CDR3 is 14 amino acids. Germline-derived CDR1 and CDR2 are ENHRY and SYGVKD. Losses at the gene ends were 6 bases for V and 5 bases for J; bases not matched to a gene: 5. The CDR3 is CAISRQGGDQPQHF. CDR3 coding DNA: TGTGCCATCAGCCGACAGGGGGGGGATCAGCCCCAGCATTTT.

The CDR3 loop is CSGRESIAKNIQYF. The CDR3 region has the DNA TGCAGCGGGAGGGAGTCGATAGCCAAAAACATTCAGTACTTC. This sequence joins TRBV29-1 and TRBJ2-4, with a weak D call TRBD2 (6 bases). Germline CDR1 reads SQVTM; CDR2 reads ANQGSEA. The V and J ends lost 7 bases and 0 bases respectively, with 13 bases between them. This CDR3 spans 14 amino acids.